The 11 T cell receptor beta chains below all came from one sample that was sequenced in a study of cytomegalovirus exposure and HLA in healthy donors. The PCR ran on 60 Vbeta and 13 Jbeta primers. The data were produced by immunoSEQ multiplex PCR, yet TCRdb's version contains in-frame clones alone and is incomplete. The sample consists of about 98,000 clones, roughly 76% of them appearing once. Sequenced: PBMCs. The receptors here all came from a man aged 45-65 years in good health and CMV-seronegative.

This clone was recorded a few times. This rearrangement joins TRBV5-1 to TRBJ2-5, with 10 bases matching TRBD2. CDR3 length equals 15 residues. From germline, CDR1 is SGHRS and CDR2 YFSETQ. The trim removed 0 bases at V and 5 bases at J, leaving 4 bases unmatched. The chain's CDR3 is CASSLAGSGGETQYF. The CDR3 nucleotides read TGCGCCAGCAGCTTGGCCGGTAGCGGGGGGGAGACCCAGTACTTC.

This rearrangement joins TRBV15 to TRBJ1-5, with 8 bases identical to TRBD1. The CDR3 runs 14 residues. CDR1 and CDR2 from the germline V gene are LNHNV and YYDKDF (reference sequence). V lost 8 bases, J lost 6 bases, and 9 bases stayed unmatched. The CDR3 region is CATGNRQGFQPQHF. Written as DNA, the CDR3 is TGTGCCACCGGCAATCGACAGGGGTTTCAGCCCCAGCATTTT. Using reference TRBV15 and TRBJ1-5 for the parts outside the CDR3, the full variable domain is DAMVIQNPRYQVTQFGKPVTLSCSQTLNHNVMYWYQQKSSQAPKLLFHYYDKDFNNEADTPDNFQSRRPNTSFCFLDIRSPGLGDTAMYLCATGNRQGFQPQHFGDGTRLSIL.

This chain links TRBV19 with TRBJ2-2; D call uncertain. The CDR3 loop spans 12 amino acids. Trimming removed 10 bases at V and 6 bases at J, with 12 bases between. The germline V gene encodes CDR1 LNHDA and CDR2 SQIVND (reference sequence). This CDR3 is CATRLPAGELFF. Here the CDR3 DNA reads TGTGCCACCCGCCTACCGGCCGGGGAGCTGTTTTTT.

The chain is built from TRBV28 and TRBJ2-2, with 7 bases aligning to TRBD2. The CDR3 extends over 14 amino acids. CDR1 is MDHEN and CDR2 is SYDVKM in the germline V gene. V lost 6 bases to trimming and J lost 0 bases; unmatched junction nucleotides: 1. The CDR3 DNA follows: TGTGCCAGCAGCGGGGGGTCGAACACCGGGGAGCTGTTTTTT. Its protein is CASSGGSNTGELFF.

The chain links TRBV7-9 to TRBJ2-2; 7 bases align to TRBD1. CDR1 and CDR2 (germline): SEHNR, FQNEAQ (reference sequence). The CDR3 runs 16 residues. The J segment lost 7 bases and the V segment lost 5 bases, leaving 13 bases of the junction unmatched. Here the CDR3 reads CASSNGWKGAVGELFF. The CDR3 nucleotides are TGTGCCAGCAGCAACGGGTGGAAGGGGGCAGTCGGGGAGCTGTTTTTT. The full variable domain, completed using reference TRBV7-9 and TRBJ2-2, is DTGVSQNPRHKITKRGQNVTFRCDPISEHNRLYWYRQTLGQGPEFLTYFQNEAQLEKSRLLSDRFSAERPKGSFSTLEIQRTEQGDSAMYLCASSNGWKGAVGELFFGEGSRLTVL.

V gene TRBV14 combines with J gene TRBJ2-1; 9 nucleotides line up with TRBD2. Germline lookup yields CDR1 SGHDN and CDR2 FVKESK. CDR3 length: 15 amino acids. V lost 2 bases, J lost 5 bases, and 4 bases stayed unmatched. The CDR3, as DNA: TGTGCCAGCAGCCAAAGCGGGGGGAGAAACAATGAGCAGTTCTTC. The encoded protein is CASSQSGGRNNEQFF.

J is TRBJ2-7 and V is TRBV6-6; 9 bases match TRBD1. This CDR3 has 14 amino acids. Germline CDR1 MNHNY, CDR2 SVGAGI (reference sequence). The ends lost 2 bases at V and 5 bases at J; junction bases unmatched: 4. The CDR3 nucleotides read TGTGCCAGCAGTTACATGACAGGGGGGAACGAGCAGTACTTC. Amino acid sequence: CASSYMTGGNEQYF.

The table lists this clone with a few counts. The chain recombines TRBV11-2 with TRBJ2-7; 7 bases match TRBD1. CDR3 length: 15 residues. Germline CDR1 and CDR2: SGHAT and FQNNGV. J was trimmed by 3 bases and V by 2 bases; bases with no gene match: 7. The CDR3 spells CASSLTTGRNYEQYF. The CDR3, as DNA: TGTGCCAGCAGCTTAACGACAGGGAGAAACTACGAGCAGTACTTC.

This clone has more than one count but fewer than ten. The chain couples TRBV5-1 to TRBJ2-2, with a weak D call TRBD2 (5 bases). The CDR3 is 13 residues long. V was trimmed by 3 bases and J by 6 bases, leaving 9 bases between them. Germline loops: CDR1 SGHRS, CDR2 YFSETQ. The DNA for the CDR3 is TGCGCCAGCAGCTGGGCGGAGGCCGGGGAGCTGTTTTTT. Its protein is CASSWAEAGELFF.

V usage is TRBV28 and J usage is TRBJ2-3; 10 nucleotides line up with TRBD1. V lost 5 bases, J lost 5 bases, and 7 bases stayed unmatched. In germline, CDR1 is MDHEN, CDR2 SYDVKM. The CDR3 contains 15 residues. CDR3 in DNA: TGTGCCAGCAGTCCAGGGACAGGGGTTGGAGATACGCAGTATTTT. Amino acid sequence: CASSPGTGVGDTQYF.

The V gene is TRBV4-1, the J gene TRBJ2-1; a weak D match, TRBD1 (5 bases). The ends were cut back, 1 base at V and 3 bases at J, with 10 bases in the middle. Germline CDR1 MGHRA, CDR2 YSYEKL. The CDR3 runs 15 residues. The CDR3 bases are TGCGCCAGCAGCCAAGTCCAGGGTAGCTACAATGAGCAGTTCTTC. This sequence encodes CASSQVQGSYNEQFF.